The rows below give T cell receptor beta chains drawn from one sample of a study of blood T cell repertoires in COVID-19. TCRdb's table, derived via immunoSEQ multiplex PCR, lists solely in-frame clones and lacks some. The table lists under 200,000 clones, more than 75% of them singletons. Source material: PBMCs or T cells enriched from blood (not recorded which). These TCRs come from a woman in her forties or fifties who had recovered from COVID-19. Both conserved end residues are part of each CDR3. The D gene is left open where the match is weak. Not every row has a clone size; where given, it reads once, few, many or a size class.

j_gene | v_gene | abundance | d_gene | CDR3aa | CDR3nt
TRBJ2-7 | TRBV20-1 | NA | NA | CSALTNYEQYF | TGCAGTGCCTTGACAAACTACGAGCAGTACTTC
TRBJ2-3 | TRBV11-3 | NA | NA | CASSRGSAGTDTQYF | TGTGCCAGCAGCCGAGGGAGTGCGGGCACAGATACGCAGTATTTT
TRBJ2-7 | TRBV27 | NA | TRBD2 | CASSFTRESSYEQYF | TGTGCCAGCAGTTTTACGCGGGAGAGCTCCTACGAGCAGTACTTC
TRBJ1-5 | TRBV5-6 | few | NA | CASSLVGAQNQPQHF | TGTGCCAGCAGCTTGGTGGGGGCGCAAAATCAGCCCCAGCATTTT
TRBJ1-1 | TRBV27 | NA | NA | CASSLVPHRDTEAFF | TGTGCCAGCAGTTTGGTGCCCCATCGGGACACTGAAGCTTTCTTT
TRBJ1-4 | TRBV7-2 | NA | NA | CASSPQAEKLFF | TGTGCCAGCAGCCCACAGGCTGAAAAACTGTTTTTT
TRBJ2-3 | TRBV24-1 | NA | TRBD2 | CATSERTSGRTTDTQYF | TGTGCCACCAGTGAGAGGACTAGCGGGAGGACCACAGATACGCAGTATTTT
TRBJ1-5 | TRBV6-5 | NA | NA | CASSSYFPSNQPQHF | TGTGCCAGCAGTTCTTACTTCCCCAGCAATCAGCCCCAGCATTTT
TRBJ2-7 | TRBV6-5 | NA | NA | CASSRGGSYEQYF | TGTGCCAGCAGTCGGGGAGGTAGCTACGAGCAGTACTTC
TRBJ2-1 | TRBV7-3 | NA | TRBD2 | CASRASGKNEQFF | TGTGCCAGCAGGGCTAGCGGGAAGAATGAGCAGTTCTTC
TRBJ1-2 | TRBV7-9 | NA | TRBD1 | CASSPPGGGYTF | TGTGCCAGCAGCCCGCCAGGGGGCGGCTACACCTTC
TRBJ2-1 | TRBV19 | NA | TRBD2 | CASSIRLAGGTYPNEQFF | TGTGCCAGTAGTATACGGCTAGCGGGAGGGACATACCCCAATGAGCAGTTCTTC
TRBJ2-1 | TRBV19 | NA | TRBD2 | CASSIDSSGRYNEQFF | TGTGCCAGTAGTATTGATTCCAGCGGGAGGTACAATGAGCAGTTCTTC
TRBJ2-7 | TRBV19 | NA | NA | CASSIKAGMYEQYF | TGTGCCAGTAGTATCAAGGCAGGGATGTACGAGCAGTACTTC
TRBJ2-1 | TRBV11-3 | NA | TRBD1 | CASSLGGQGVNEQFF | TGTGCCAGCAGCTTAGGGGGACAGGGGGTCAATGAGCAGTTCTTC
TRBJ2-1 | TRBV10-3 | NA | NA | CAISESSTRYNEQFF | TGTGCCATCAGTGAGTCGAGTACTCGGTACAATGAGCAGTTCTTC
TRBJ2-3 | TRBV19 | NA | TRBD1 | CASSRLPGTGYTDTQYF | TGTGCCAGTAGTAGACTACCCGGGACAGGGTATACAGATACGCAGTATTTT
TRBJ2-7 | TRBV25-1 | NA | NA | CASSATSGVSSEQYF | TGTGCCAGCAGTGCGACCTCGGGGGTGTCAAGCGAGCAGTACTTC
TRBJ2-1 | TRBV6-2/TRBV6-3 | once | TRBD2 | CASSYSGLGRDNEQFF | TGTGCCAGCAGTTATTCGGGTTTGGGGAGGGACAATGAGCAGTTCTTC
TRBJ2-7 | TRBV5-1 | once | TRBD1 | CASSIGQGAYEQYF | TGCGCCAGCAGCATCGGACAGGGGGCTTACGAGCAGTACTTC
TRBJ2-1 | TRBV18 | once | TRBD1 | CASSPDRVSYNEQFF | TGTGCCAGCTCACCCGACAGGGTATCCTACAATGAGCAGTTCTTC
TRBJ1-1 | TRBV19 | few | NA | CASKKTPNTEAFF | TGTGCCAGTAAAAAGACACCGAACACTGAAGCTTTCTTT
TRBJ2-4 | TRBV28 | NA | TRBD1 | CASRHYVGQGKNIQYF | TGTGCCAGCCGACATTATGTTGGACAGGGGAAAAACATTCAGTACTTC
TRBJ1-5 | TRBV6-2/TRBV6-3 | NA | NA | CASSEQGSTNQPQHF | TGTGCCAGCAGCGAACAGGGATCCACGAATCAGCCCCAGCATTTT
TRBJ2-7 | TRBV10-3 | NA | TRBD1 | CAISESQGQGQRGSYEQYF | TGTGCCATCAGTGAGTCGCAAGGACAGGGTCAGAGGGGCTCCTACGAGCAGTACTTC
TRBJ1-2 | TRBV3-1/TRBV3-2 | NA | NA | CASSHTGTYGYTF | TGTGCCAGCAGCCACACAGGGACCTATGGCTACACCTTC
TRBJ2-3 | TRBV10-3 | NA | TRBD2 | CAISPLAGTTDTQYF | TGTGCCATCAGCCCACTAGCGGGAACCACAGATACGCAGTATTTT
TRBJ2-7 | TRBV6-5 | NA | TRBD1 | CASSYSGQATYEQYF | TGTGCCAGCAGTTACTCGGGACAGGCAACCTACGAGCAGTACTTC
TRBJ2-3 | TRBV9 | NA | TRBD1 | CASSVGDRVADTQYF | TGTGCCAGCAGCGTAGGGGACAGGGTAGCAGATACGCAGTATTTT
TRBJ1-2 | TRBV27 | NA | TRBD1 | CASRPGQGPSTNYGYTF | TGTGCCAGCAGACCTGGACAGGGACCCTCTACTAACTATGGCTACACCTTC
TRBJ2-7 | TRBV9 | NA | NA | CASSVGTRGEQYF | TGTGCCAGCAGCGTAGGCACGCGGGGCGAGCAGTACTTC
TRBJ1-3 | TRBV7-6 | NA | TRBD1 | CASSLGTGQGSDTIYF | TGTGCCAGCAGCTTAGGAACCGGACAGGGGTCGGACACCATATATTTT
TRBJ1-1 | TRBV7-8 | once | NA | CASSLVFGGSTEAFF | TGTGCCAGCAGCTTAGTATTCGGAGGGAGCACTGAAGCTTTCTTT
TRBJ2-5 | TRBV7-9 | NA | TRBD1 | CASSFTGGSQETQYF | TGTGCCAGCAGCTTTACAGGGGGGTCCCAAGAGACCCAGTACTTC
TRBJ1-4 | TRBV7-8 | few | NA | CASSEGGLGEKLFF | TGTGCCAGCTCAGAGGGGGGGCTTGGTGAAAAACTGTTTTTT
TRBJ1-1 | TRBV19 | NA | TRBD1 | CASREGQGRAFF | TGTGCCAGTAGGGAAGGACAGGGACGAGCTTTCTTT
TRBJ2-7 | TRBV4-2 | NA | TRBD2 | CASSHLGKRGDSYEQYF | TGTGCCAGCAGCCACCTCGGGAAGCGGGGCGACTCCTACGAGCAGTACTTC
TRBJ2-5 | TRBV7-9 | NA | TRBD1 | CASSLGSGQGGKTQYF | TGTGCCAGCAGCTTAGGTTCGGGACAGGGGGGGAAGACCCAGTACTTC
TRBJ1-1 | TRBV30 | NA | NA | CAWRLSGEATEAFF | TGTGCCTGGAGGCTCTCCGGGGAGGCCACTGAAGCTTTCTTT
TRBJ1-1 | TRBV25-1 | few | NA | CASSREAGSNTEAFF | TGTGCCAGCAGTCGAGAAGCGGGATCGAACACTGAAGCTTTCTTT
TRBJ2-1 | TRBV30 | NA | NA | CAWSLSRTSTSENEQFF | TGTGCCTGGAGTCTATCCCGAACTTCCACTAGTGAGAATGAGCAGTTCTTC
TRBJ2-7 | TRBV11-2 | NA | TRBD2 | CASSPTSGVSYEQYF | TGTGCCAGCAGCCCGACTAGCGGGGTTTCCTACGAGCAGTACTTC
TRBJ1-4 | TRBV19 | NA | NA | CASTPGGLGEKLFF | TGTGCCAGTACCCCGGGGGGGCTTGGTGAAAAACTGTTTTTT
TRBJ2-7 | TRBV11-2 | NA | NA | CASSRTDYEQYF | TGTGCCAGCAGCCGGACAGACTACGAGCAGTACTTC
TRBJ1-2 | TRBV6-2/TRBV6-3 | NA | NA | CASSFENYGYTF | TGTGCCAGCAGTTTTGAGAACTATGGCTACACCTTC
TRBJ2-3 | TRBV24-1 | NA | TRBD1 | CATSDVPGQPFRVDTQYF | TGTGCCACCAGTGATGTCCCGGGACAGCCCTTCCGGGTAGATACGCAGTATTTT
TRBJ2-2 | TRBV18 | NA | NA | CASSSGRLLGAGELFF | TGTGCCAGCTCATCCGGACGGCTTCTCGGGGCCGGGGAGCTGTTTTTT
TRBJ2-3 | TRBV5-1 | NA | TRBD2 | CARAQSRLAGASTDTQYF | TGCGCCAGGGCTCAGAGTCGACTAGCGGGAGCTAGCACAGATACGCAGTATTTT
TRBJ1-2 | TRBV30 | NA | NA | CAWSGQGGGGYTF | TGTGCCTGGAGTGGACAAGGAGGCGGTGGCTACACCTTC
TRBJ2-7 | TRBV27 | NA | NA | CASSLSASYEQYF | TGTGCCAGCAGTTTATCGGCCAGCTACGAGCAGTACTTC
TRBJ1-4 | TRBV3-1/TRBV3-2 | NA | TRBD1 | CASSQNRGNEKLFF | TGTGCCAGCAGCCAAAACAGGGGTAATGAAAAACTGTTTTTT
TRBJ2-5 | TRBV19 | NA | TRBD1 | CASSIGPGQRGETQYF | TGTGCCAGTAGTATAGGACCGGGACAGCGCGGAGAGACCCAGTACTTC